The text below deals with one T cell receptor (beta chain). The antigen this receptor binds is unknown. Nothing much larger sits one base from this clone, and base qualities are not available. This entry comes from a study of OX40 agonist ivuxolimab in advanced cancers. Some background on the complete study: Ivuxolimab, which targeted the costimulatory receptor OX40 (CD134), was an agonistic, fully human IgG2 monoclonal antibody. Intravenous ivuxolimab was administered to patients every 2 weeks at six dose levels: 0.01, 0.1, 0.3, 1.5, 3 and 10 mg/kg. Of the approximately 54 patients in dose escalation, approximately 20 had hepatocellular carcinoma, some 15 had melanoma, 9 had renal cell carcinoma and 9 had head and neck cancer. In the dose-escalation cohort, 82.7% of patients were male, and the mean age was approximately 60 years, with a range of about 20 to 79. Patients were allowed to have had prior anti-PD-1, anti-PD-L1 or anti-CTLA-4 therapy, and approximately 40% of the dose-escalation patients had previously received checkpoint inhibitors. Three dose-escalation patients achieved partial responses, one with hepatocellular carcinoma and two with cutaneous melanoma. Peripheral TCRbeta sequencing aimed to test whether ivuxolimab altered TCR sequence diversity and caused clonal T-cell expansion. The paper describes the monotherapy dose-escalation part (N = 52 patients) of the phase I trial of ivuxolimab. The study at large found these results: In partial responders in the 0.1-3.0 mg/kg groups, normalized peripheral clonal expansion was found to be among the lowest, especially among CD8+ T cells. Low levels of normalized T-cell clonal expansion were also seen in some nonresponding patients. At doses of 0.1 to 3.0 mg/kg, clonal expansion of both CD4+ and CD8+ blood T cells was observed from baseline to week 6. Which antigens the clonally expanded peripheral T cells were specific for was not determined. On average, CD8+ T cells showed more expanded clones than CD4+ T cells after ivuxolimab.

The CDR3, from cysteine to phenylalanine, totals 14 residues. Just CDR3 DNA is preserved here, 42 bases in frame from base 1. At the junction V is shortened by 1 base and J by 0 bases, with 6 bases in between. In the germline V gene, CDR1 corresponds to SGHTA and CDR2 to FQGNSA. Genomic DNA was extracted from sorted cells for sequencing of the TCRbeta CDR3 region. TCRbeta CDR3 regions were sequenced using the immunoSEQ Assay. TCRdb limited this immuneACCESS table to in-frame rearrangements with V and J called. A share of clones is missing; checked studies link under half to unresolved V genes, and the rest is unexplained. Present in this sample are about 70,000 clones, around 88% of which were seen just once. The ten largest clones represent under 7.5% of the sample. Patients with autoimmune disease history or receiving systemic immunosuppression were excluded from the trial. In every dose cohort, peripheral blood was drawn for TCR sequencing at baseline, cycle 4 day 1, and cycle 7 day 1. Samples came from an open-label, multicenter, first-in-human phase I dose-escalation trial of ivuxolimab. The trial enrolled adults with locally advanced or metastatic head and neck squamous cell, hepatocellular, melanoma or renal cell carcinoma. Before TCR sequencing, CD4+ T cells and CD8+ T cells were sorted from peripheral blood as separate populations.

Sequencing used CD4+ or CD8+ T cells sorted from blood, obtained in a trial of the OX40 agonist ivuxolimab. The TCR sequence derives from an adult with an advanced solid tumor such as melanoma, head and neck, liver or kidney cancer. The receptor chain draws on TRBV7-2 and TRBJ1-1, and possibly TRBD1, on 5 matching bases. The CDR3 sequence is CASSLGGMNTEAFF. The nucleotide sequence reads as follows: TGTGCCAGCAGCTTAGGGGGGATGAACACTGAAGCTTTCTTT.